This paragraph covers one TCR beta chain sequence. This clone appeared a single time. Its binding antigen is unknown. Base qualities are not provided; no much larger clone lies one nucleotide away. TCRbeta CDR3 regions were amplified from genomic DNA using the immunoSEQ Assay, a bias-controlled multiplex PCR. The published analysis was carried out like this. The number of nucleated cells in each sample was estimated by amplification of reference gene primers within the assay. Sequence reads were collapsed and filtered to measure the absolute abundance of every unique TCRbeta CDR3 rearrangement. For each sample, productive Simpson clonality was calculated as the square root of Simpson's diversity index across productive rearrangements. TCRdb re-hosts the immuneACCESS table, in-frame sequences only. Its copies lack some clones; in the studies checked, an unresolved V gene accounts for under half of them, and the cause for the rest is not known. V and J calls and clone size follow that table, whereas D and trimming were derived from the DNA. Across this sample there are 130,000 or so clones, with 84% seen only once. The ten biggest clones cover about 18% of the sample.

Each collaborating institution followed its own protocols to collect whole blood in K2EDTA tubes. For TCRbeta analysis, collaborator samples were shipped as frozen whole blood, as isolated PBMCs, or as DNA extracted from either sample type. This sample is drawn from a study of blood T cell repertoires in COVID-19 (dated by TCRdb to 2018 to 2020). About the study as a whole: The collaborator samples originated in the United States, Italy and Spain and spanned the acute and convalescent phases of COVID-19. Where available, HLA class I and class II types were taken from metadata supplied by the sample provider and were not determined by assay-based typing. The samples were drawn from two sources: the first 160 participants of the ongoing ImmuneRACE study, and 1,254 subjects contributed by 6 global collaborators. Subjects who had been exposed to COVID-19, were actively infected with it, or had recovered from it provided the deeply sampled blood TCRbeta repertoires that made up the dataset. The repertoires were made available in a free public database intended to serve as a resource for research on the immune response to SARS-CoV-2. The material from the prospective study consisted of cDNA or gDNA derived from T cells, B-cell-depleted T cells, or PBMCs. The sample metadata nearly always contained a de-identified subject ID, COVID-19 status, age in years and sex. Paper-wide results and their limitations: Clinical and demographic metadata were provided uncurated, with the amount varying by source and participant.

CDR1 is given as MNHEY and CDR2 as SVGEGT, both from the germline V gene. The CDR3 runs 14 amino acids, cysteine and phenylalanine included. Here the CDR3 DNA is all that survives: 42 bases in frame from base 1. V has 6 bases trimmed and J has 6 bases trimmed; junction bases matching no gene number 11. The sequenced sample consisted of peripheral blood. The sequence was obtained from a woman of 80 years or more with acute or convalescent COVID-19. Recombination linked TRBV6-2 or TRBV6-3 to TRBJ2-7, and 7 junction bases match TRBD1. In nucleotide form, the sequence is TGTGCCAGCAGCGAGGACAGGCCGTTATCCGAGCAGTACTTC. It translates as CASSEDRPLSEQYF.